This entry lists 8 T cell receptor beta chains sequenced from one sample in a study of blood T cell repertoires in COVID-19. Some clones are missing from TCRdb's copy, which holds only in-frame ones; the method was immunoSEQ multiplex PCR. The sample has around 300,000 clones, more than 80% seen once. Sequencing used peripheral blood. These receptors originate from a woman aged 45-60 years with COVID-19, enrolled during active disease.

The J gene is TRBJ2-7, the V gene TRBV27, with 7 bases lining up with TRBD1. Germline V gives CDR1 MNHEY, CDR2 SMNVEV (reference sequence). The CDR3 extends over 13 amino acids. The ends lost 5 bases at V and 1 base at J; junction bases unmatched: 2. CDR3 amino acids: CASSRDSSYEQYF. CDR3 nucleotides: TGTGCCAGCAGTAGGGACAGTTCCTACGAGCAGTACTTC.

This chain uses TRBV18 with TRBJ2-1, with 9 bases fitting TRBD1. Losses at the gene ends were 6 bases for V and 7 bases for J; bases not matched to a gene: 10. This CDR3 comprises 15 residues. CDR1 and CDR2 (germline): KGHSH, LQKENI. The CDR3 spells CASSPGTGNLNEQFF. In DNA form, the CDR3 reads TGTGCCAGCTCTCCCGGGACAGGGAACCTGAATGAGCAGTTCTTC.

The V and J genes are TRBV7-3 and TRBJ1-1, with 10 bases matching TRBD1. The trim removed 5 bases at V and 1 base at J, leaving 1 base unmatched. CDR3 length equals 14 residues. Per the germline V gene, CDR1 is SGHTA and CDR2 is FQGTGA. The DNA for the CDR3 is TGTGCCAGCAGCCGGGACAGGGGGAACACTGAAGCTTTCTTT. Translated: CASSRDRGNTEAFF.

The chain's CDR3 is CASSDRLAGLNNEQFF. As DNA, the CDR3 is TGTGCCAGCAGTGACAGACTAGCGGGCCTAAACAATGAGCAGTTCTTC. V gene TRBV2 combines with J gene TRBJ2-1; 10 positions agree with TRBD2. Unmatched junction bases numbered 7, after V lost 3 bases and J lost 5 bases. CDR1 and CDR2 (germline): SNHLY, FYNNEI. The CDR3 contains 16 residues.

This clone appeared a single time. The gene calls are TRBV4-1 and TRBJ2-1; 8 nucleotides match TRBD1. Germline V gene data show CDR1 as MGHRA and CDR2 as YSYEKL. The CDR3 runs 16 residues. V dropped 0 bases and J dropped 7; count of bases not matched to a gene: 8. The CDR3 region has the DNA TGCGCCAGCAGCCAAGAAGGGACAGGAGGGCGTAATGAGCAGTTCTTC. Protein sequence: CASSQEGTGGRNEQFF.

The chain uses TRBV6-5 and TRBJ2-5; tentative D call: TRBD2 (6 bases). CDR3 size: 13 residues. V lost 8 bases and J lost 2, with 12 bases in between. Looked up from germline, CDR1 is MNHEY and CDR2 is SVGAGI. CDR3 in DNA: TGTGCCAGCGATCTAGCGAATCAAGAGACCCAGTACTTC. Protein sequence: CASDLANQETQYF.

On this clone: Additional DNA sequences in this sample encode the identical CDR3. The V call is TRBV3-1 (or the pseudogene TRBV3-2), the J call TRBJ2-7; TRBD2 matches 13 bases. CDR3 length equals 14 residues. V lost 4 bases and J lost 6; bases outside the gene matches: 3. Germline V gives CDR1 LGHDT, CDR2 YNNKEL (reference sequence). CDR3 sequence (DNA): TGTGCCAGCAGCCGGACTAGCGGGAGTGGCGAGCAGTACTTC. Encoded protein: CASSRTSGSGEQYF.

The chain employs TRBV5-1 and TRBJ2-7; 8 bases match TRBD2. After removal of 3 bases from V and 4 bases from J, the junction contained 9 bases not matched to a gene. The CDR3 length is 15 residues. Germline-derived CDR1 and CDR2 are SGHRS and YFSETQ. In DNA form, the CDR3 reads TGCGCCAGCAGCTCATACGGGAGGGCCGAGTACGAGCAGTACTTC. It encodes CASSSYGRAEYEQYF.